The 10 T cell receptor beta chains below were found in one sample sequenced in a study of PD-1 blockade in mismatch repair-deficient tumors (dated by TCRdb to 2015 to 2018). Libraries came from the immunoSEQ multiplex PCR assay. TCRdb retrieved this table from immuneACCESS and kept in-frame rearrangements only. Not all clones are present; in checked studies, unresolved V genes account for under half, and no reason is known for the remainder. Across this sample there are tens of thousands of clones, with about 85% seen only once. The ten largest make up about 23% of the sample. The sample in question was peripheral blood, obtained 4 weeks after starting pembrolizumab. The receptor set was obtained from an adult with mismatch repair-deficient cancer.

The chain uses TRBV5-5 and TRBJ2-7; 11 bases align to TRBD2. V shed 3 bases and J 0 bases; nucleotides not matched to a gene: 8. Germline values: CDR1 SGHKS, CDR2 YYEKEE (reference sequence). CDR3 length: 17 amino acids. The CDR3 DNA reads TGTGCCAGCAGCTCCTACCCACTAGCGGGAGTCTCCTACGAGCAGTACTTC. Translation gives CASSSYPLAGVSYEQYF.

This sequence joins TRBV6-1 and TRBJ1-2, with 10 nucleotides matching TRBD1. CDR3 length: 16 amino acids. V lost 4 bases, J lost 4 bases, and 9 bases stayed unmatched. The germline CDR1 and CDR2 sequences are MNHNS and SASEGT. The chain's CDR3 is CASSAGTGVRVYGYTF. CDR3 DNA: TGTGCCAGCAGTGCGGGGACAGGGGTCAGGGTCTATGGCTACACCTTC.

Here the CDR3 DNA reads TGTGCCAGCACCGAAGGTGGCGGGAGGTTAGCCAAAAACATTCAGTACTTC. This encodes CASTEGGGRLAKNIQYF. The chain carries TRBV28 and TRBJ2-4, with TRBD2 matching over 8 bases. Germline V gene sequence: CDR1 MDHEN, CDR2 SYDVKM. The CDR3 length is 17 residues. Unmatched junction bases numbered 11, after V lost 7 bases and J lost 0 bases.

The chain recombines TRBV12-5 with TRBJ2-2; 8 bases agree with TRBD2. The CDR3 is 15 residues long. V lost 7 bases, J lost 6 bases, and 10 bases stayed unmatched. Germline CDR1 LGHNT, CDR2 FRNRAP. CDR3 in amino acids: CASAGTRLASGELFF. CDR3 in DNA: TGTGCTAGTGCCGGGACTAGGTTGGCTTCCGGGGAGCTGTTTTTT. The full variable domain, in which reference TRBV12-5 and TRBJ2-2 provide the parts outside the CDR3, is DARVTQTPRHKVTEMGQEVTMRCQPILGHNTVFWYRQTMMQGLELLAYFRNRAPLDDSGMPKDRFSAEMPDATLATLKIQPSEPRDSAVYFCASAGTRLASGELFFGEGSRLTVL.

This rearrangement joins TRBV5-6 to TRBJ2-1; the D is unclear. Germline CDR1 SGHDT, CDR2 YYEEEE. V shed 1 base and J shed 10 bases, with 6 bases lying between them. CDR3 length: 11 residues. The CDR3 spells CASSLLAEQFF. As DNA, the CDR3 is TGTGCCAGCAGCTTGCTGGCGGAGCAGTTCTTC.

V and J are TRBV7-2 and TRBJ1-1, with D hard to call. Trimming cost V 5 bases and J 5 bases, with 12 bases left between them. The CDR3 runs 13 residues. CDR1 is SGHTA and CDR2 is FQGNSA in the germline V gene. The CDR3 protein is CASSLTTKTEAFF. The CDR3 coding sequence is TGTGCCAGCAGCCTAACGACAAAGACTGAAGCTTTCTTT.

This clone has just a few counts. The chain employs TRBV7-2 and TRBJ2-7; no clear D gene. Trimming cost V 3 bases and J 6 bases, with 6 bases left between them. Looked up from germline, CDR1 is SGHTA and CDR2 is FQGNSA. The CDR3 contains 11 residues. CDR3 residues: CASSLTGEQYF. The DNA for the CDR3 is TGTGCCAGCAGCTTGACGGGCGAGCAGTACTTC. The variable domain in full, completed from reference TRBV7-2 and TRBJ2-7, reads GAGVSQSPSNKVTEKGKDVELRCDPISGHTALYWYRQSLGQGLEFLIYFQGNSAPDKSGLPSDRFSAERTGGSVSTLTIQRTQQEDSAVYLCASSLTGEQYFGPGTRLTVT.

This rearrangement joins TRBV18 to TRBJ2-3; a weak D match, TRBD2 (6 bases). In germline, CDR1 is KGHSH, CDR2 LQKENI. Deletions cut 6 bases from V and 4 bases from J, with 14 bases between. This CDR3 has 14 residues. In nucleotides, the CDR3 is TGTGCCAGCTCCCCCGGGACTGCCGCAGATACGCAGTATTTT. Its translation is CASSPGTAADTQYF.

The gene calls are TRBV5-1 and TRBJ2-3; 10 positions match TRBD1. The J segment lost 4 bases and the V segment lost 4 bases, leaving 6 bases of the junction unmatched. The CDR3 runs to 15 residues. Germline lookup yields CDR1 SGHRS and CDR2 YFSETQ. The CDR3 DNA is TGCGCCAGCAGCAATCCGGGACAGGGGTCAGATACGCAGTATTTT. It is translated as CASSNPGQGSDTQYF.

The V and J genes are TRBV9 and TRBJ1-2, with 7 nucleotides matching TRBD1. V was pared by 4 bases and J by 2 bases, with 8 bases of the junction left unmatched. Germline CDR1 reads SGDLS; CDR2 reads YYNGEE. There are 15 residues in the CDR3. The CDR3 loop is CASSRDRVLNYGYTF. DNA of the CDR3: TGTGCCAGCAGCCGGGACAGAGTATTAAACTATGGCTACACCTTC.